The rows below give T cell receptor beta chains drawn from one sample of a study of cytomegalovirus exposure and HLA in healthy donors. Only in-frame clones appear in the TCRdb table, and some are missing; sequencing was by immunoSEQ multiplex PCR. The sample lists 160,000 or so clones, approximately 90% seen once, with 0.75% to 0.95% in the top ten. The sequenced material came from PBMCs. All receptors come from a woman aged 25 to 39 in good health and CMV-seronegative. The CDR3 runs from the conserved cysteine through the conserved F or W. The order of the fields is V gene, D gene, J gene, CDR3 DNA, CDR3 protein. The D gene is left open where the match is weak.

V gene: TRBV15; D gene: -; J gene: TRBJ2-5; CDR3 DNA: TGTGCCACCAGCAGGAGGTTCGGGGAGACCCAGTACTTC; CDR3 protein: CATSRRFGETQYF
V gene: TRBV7-9; D gene: -; J gene: TRBJ2-7; CDR3 DNA: TGTGCCAGCAGCTTAAGTACAGCCTACGAGCAGTACTTC; CDR3 protein: CASSLSTAYEQYF
V gene: TRBV6-1; D gene: TRBD2; J gene: TRBJ2-5; CDR3 DNA: TGTGCCAGCCGTCCGGGGAGGGCCGATGAGACCCAGTACTTC; CDR3 protein: CASRPGRADETQYF
V gene: TRBV6-5; D gene: TRBD1; J gene: TRBJ1-2; CDR3 DNA: TGTGCCAGCAGCATCTTTGGGACAGGGATTAATGGCTACACCTTC; CDR3 protein: CASSIFGTGINGYTF
V gene: TRBV27; D gene: -; J gene: TRBJ1-6; CDR3 DNA: TGTGCCAGCAGTTTATTCTCCACTCCTAGTTCACCCCTCCACTTT; CDR3 protein: CASSLFSTPSSPLHF
V gene: TRBV5-1; D gene: TRBD1; J gene: TRBJ2-2; CDR3 DNA: TGCGCCAGCAGCCCGAGGACAGGAAACACCGGGGAGCTGTTTTTT; CDR3 protein: CASSPRTGNTGELFF
V gene: TRBV15; D gene: TRBD1; J gene: TRBJ1-5; CDR3 DNA: TGTGCCACCAGCACCGACAGGGGCAATCAGCCCCAGCATTTT; CDR3 protein: CATSTDRGNQPQHF
V gene: TRBV4-1; D gene: TRBD1; J gene: TRBJ1-1; CDR3 DNA: TGCGCCAGCAGCCAAGCGGACAGGGGGAACACTGAAGCTTTCTTT; CDR3 protein: CASSQADRGNTEAFF
V gene: TRBV27; D gene: -; J gene: TRBJ2-7; CDR3 DNA: TGTGCCAGCAGTTTGGTTCCAGGATCCTACGAGCAGTACTTC; CDR3 protein: CASSLVPGSYEQYF
V gene: TRBV5-6; D gene: -; J gene: TRBJ1-4; CDR3 DNA: TGTGCCAGCAGCTTGGGGCAGGGGTATGAAAAACTGTTTTTT; CDR3 protein: CASSLGQGYEKLFF
V gene: TRBV6-1; D gene: -; J gene: TRBJ1-2; CDR3 DNA: TGTGCCAGCAGTGACCGGGCCCCCCCGGGGGGTGGCTACACCTTC; CDR3 protein: CASSDRAPPGGGYTF
V gene: TRBV7-9; D gene: TRBD1; J gene: TRBJ1-1; CDR3 DNA: TGTGCCAGCAGCACTAGCCCCACCTTGACAGGGGGAGGTGAAGCTTTCTTT; CDR3 protein: CASSTSPTLTGGGEAFF
V gene: TRBV15; D gene: -; J gene: TRBJ2-1; CDR3 DNA: TGTGCCACCAGCAGAGTACGGGAGCGCTCCTACAATGAGCAGTTCTTC; CDR3 protein: CATSRVRERSYNEQFF
V gene: TRBV5-6; D gene: -; J gene: TRBJ2-6; CDR3 DNA: TGTGCCAGCAGCTTGTGGGGGGCTGGGGCCAACGTCCTGACTTTC; CDR3 protein: CASSLWGAGANVLTF